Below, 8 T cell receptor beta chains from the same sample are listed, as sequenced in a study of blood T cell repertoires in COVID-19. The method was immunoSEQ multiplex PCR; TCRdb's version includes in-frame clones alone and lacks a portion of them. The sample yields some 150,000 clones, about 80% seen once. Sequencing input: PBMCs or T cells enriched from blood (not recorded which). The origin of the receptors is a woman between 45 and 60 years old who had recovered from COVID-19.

The CDR3 reads CASSLDRWDYGYTF. The DNA of the CDR3 is TGTGCCAGCAGCTTGGACAGGTGGGACTATGGCTACACCTTC. The genes are TRBV5-4 and TRBJ1-2, with a possible D match to TRBD1 (5 bases). Trimming removed 0 bases from V and 3 bases from J, with 9 bases in between. CDR3 length: 14 residues. Per germline, CDR1 SGHNT and CDR2 YYREEE (reference sequence).

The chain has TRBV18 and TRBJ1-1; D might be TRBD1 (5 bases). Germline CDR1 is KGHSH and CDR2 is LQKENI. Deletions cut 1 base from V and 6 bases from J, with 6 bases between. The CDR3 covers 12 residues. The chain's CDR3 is CASSPQQAEAFF. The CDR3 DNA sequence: TGTGCCAGCTCACCACAACAGGCTGAAGCTTTCTTT.

This CDR3 reads CASSLRQGANSNQPQHF. CDR3 in DNA: TGCGCCAGCAGCCTCCGACAGGGGGCTAATAGCAATCAGCCCCAGCATTTT. J is TRBJ1-5 and V is TRBV4-1; TRBD1 matches 10 bases. Losses at the gene ends were 4 bases for V and 0 bases for J; bases not matched to a gene: 6. The germline CDR1 and CDR2 sequences are MGHRA and YSYEKL. The CDR3 contains 17 residues.

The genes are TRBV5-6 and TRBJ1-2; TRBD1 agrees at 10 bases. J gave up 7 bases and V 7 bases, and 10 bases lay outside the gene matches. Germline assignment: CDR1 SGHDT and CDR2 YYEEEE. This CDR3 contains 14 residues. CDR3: CASGPRTGGGGYTF. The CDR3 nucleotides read TGTGCCAGCGGACCCAGGACAGGGGGGGGTGGCTACACCTTC.

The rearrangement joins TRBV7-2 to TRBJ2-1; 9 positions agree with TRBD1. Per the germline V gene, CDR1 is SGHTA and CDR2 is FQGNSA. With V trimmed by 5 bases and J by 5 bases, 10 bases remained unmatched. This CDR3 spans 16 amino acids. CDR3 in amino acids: CASSKYLQGADNEQFF. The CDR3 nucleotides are TGTGCCAGCAGCAAGTACCTACAGGGGGCTGACAATGAGCAGTTCTTC.

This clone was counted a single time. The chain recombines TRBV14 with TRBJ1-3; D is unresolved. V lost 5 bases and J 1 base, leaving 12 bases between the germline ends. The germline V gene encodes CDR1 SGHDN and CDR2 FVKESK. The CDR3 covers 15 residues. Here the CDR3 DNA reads TGTGCCAGCAGCTCTCGACCGGGATCTGGAAACACCATATATTTT. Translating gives CASSSRPGSGNTIYF.

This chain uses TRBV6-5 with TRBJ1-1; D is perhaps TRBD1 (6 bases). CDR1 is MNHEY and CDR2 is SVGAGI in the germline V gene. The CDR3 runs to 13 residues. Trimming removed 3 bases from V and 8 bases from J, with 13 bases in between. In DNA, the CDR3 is TGTGCCAGCAGTTATCGTGGGACACACGAAGCTTTCTTT. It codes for CASSYRGTHEAFF.

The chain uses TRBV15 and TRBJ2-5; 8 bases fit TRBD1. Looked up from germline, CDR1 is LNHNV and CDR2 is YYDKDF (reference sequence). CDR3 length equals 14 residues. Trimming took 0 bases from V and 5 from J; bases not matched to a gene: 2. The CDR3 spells CATSRDRTGETQYF. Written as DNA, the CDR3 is TGTGCCACCAGCAGAGATCGGACAGGGGAGACCCAGTACTTC. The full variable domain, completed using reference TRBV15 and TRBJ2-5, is DAMVIQNPRYQVTQFGKPVTLSCSQTLNHNVMYWYQQKSSQAPKLLFHYYDKDFNNEADTPDNFQSRRPNTSFCFLDIRSPGLGDTAMYLCATSRDRTGETQYFGPGTRLLVL.